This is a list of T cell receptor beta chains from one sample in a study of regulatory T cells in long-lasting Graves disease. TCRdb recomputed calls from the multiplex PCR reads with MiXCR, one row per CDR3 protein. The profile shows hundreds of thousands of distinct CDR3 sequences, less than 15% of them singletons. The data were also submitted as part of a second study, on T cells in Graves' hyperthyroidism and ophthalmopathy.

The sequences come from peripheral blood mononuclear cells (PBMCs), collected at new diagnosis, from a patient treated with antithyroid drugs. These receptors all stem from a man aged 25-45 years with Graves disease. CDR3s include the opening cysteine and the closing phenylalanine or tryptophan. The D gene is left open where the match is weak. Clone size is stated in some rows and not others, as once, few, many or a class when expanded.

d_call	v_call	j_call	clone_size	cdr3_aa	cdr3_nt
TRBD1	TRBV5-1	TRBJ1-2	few	CASTLVDRGPLSGYTF	TGCGCCAGCACCCTCGTGGACAGGGGCCCTTTAAGTGGCTACACCTTC
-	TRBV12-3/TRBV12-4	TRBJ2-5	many	CASSLRRNQETQYF	TGTGCCAGCAGTTTAAGGAGGAACCAAGAGACCCAGTACTTC
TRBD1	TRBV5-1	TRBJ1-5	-	CASSPTGGDQPQHF	TGCGCCAGCAGCCCTACAGGGGGCGATCAGCCCCAGCATTTT
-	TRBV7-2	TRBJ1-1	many	CASSLGAPGAFF	TGTGCCAGCAGCTTAGGCGCTCCTGGCGCTTTCTTT
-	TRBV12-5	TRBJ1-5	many	CASGLYDSNQPQHF	TGTGCTAGTGGTTTGTACGATAGCAATCAGCCCCAGCATTTT
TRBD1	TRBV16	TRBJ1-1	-	CASSQSVTGANTEAFF	TGTGCCAGCAGCCAATCCGTGACAGGGGCGAACACTGAAGCTTTCTTT
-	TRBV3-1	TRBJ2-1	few	CASSQTGNEQFF	TGTGCCAGCAGCCAAACGGGCAATGAGCAGTTCTTC
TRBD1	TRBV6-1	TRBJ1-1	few	CASSMEIRDRGRGFF	TGTGCCAGCAGTATGGAGATTCGGGACAGGGGTCGGGGTTTCTTT
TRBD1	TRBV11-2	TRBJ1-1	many	CASSTLQGTTLSAFF	TGTGCCAGCAGCACACTACAGGGGACGACGTTATCGGCTTTCTTT
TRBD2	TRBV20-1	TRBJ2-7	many	CSARGLAGALYEQYF	TGCAGTGCTAGGGGACTAGCGGGAGCACTCTACGAGCAGTACTTC
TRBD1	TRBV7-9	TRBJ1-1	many	CASSQGAGNTEAFF	TGTGCCAGCAGCCAGGGGGCAGGGAACACTGAAGCTTTCTTT